The 3 T cell receptor beta chains given below trace back to one sample, sequenced in a study of regulatory dendritic cells for organ transplantation (TCRdb year 2017). For these TCRs, the target antigens are not known. Sorted T cell subsets were CFSE-labeled and co-cultured for around five days with allogeneic regulatory or mature dendritic cells at a 1:10 DC:T ratio. Libraries were built with the immunoSEQ multiplex PCR assay. Imported from immuneACCESS, the table was reduced by TCRdb to in-frame sequences with V and J called. These copies leave out some clones; in studies compared against another copy, an unresolved V gene accounts for under half, and the cause of the remainder is not known. For this sample the table gives about 12,000 clones, of which about 60% were detected only once. The ten top clones hold 1.2% of the sample. The sample taken for sequencing was naive CD8+ T cells from blood cultured with dendritic cells. In light of the paper, this sample's cell subset or site label describes: CD45RA+ naive T cells. Source of these receptors: a human donor in good health.

The chain couples TRBV29-1 to TRBJ2-1; the match to TRBD2 covers 9 bases. V lost 6 bases, J lost 4 bases, and 7 bases stayed unmatched. Germline V gives CDR1 SQVTM, CDR2 ANQGSEA. This CDR3 is 14 amino acids long. DNA for the CDR3: TGCAGCGTACAGTGGGCGGGGGGGTACAATGAGCAGTTCTTC. Its protein is CSVQWAGGYNEQFF.

V usage is TRBV28 and J usage is TRBJ2-2, with 8 positions matching TRBD1. The germline CDR1 and CDR2 sequences are MDHEN and SYDVKM. J lost 6 bases, V lost 6 bases, and 15 bases had no gene match. This CDR3 has 17 amino acids. CDR3 DNA sequence: TGTGCCAGCAGCATATTGGGGACAGGCCGCTTTTCCGGGGAGCTGTTTTTT. It is translated as CASSILGTGRFSGELFF.

V usage is TRBV7-6 and J usage is TRBJ2-2; 10 bases map to TRBD2. Germline V lookup: CDR1 SGHVS, CDR2 FNYEAQ. The CDR3 extends over 15 amino acids. Unmatched junction bases numbered 7, after V lost 5 bases and J lost 7 bases. CDR3 amino acids: CASSPGLAGVGELFF. CDR3 in DNA: TGTGCCAGCAGCCCTGGTCTAGCGGGGGTCGGGGAGCTGTTTTTT. The variable domain in full, completed from reference TRBV7-6 and TRBJ2-2, reads GAGVSQSPRYKVTKRGQDVALRCDPISGHVSLYWYRQALGQGPEFLTYFNYEAQQDKSGLPNDRFSAERPEGSISTLTIQRTEQRDSAMYRCASSPGLAGVGELFFGEGSRLTVL.